This T cell receptor (beta chain) was documented in a study of blood T cell repertoires in COVID-19. Study overall: Both acute and convalescent COVID-19 samples were obtained from the United States, Italy and Spain. From T cells, B-cell-depleted T cells, or PBMCs came the material, which was cDNA or gDNA.

In the source study's methods: For nucleated cells, counts were estimated from reference gene primer amplification. Assay used: immunoSEQ multiplex PCR; TCRdb lists only in-frame clones, some missing. The D gene and trimming were derived from the DNA, and the V and J assignments and clone size from that table. The table has 60,000 or so clones, around nine tenths seen once. From germline, CDR1 is SGDLS and CDR2 YYNGEE. The J segment lost 0 bases and the V segment lost 1 base, leaving 5 bases of the junction unmatched. This CDR3 is built from 18 residues. The chain couples TRBV9 to TRBJ1-6; 9 bases agree with TRBD1. Sequences were obtained from peripheral blood. The receptor was derived from a man between 60 and 75 years old with acute or convalescent COVID-19. CDR3 coding DNA: TGTGCCAGCAGCGTAACAGGGGGCCGAAGCTCCTATAATTCACCCCTCCACTTT. Residues: CASSVTGGRSSYNSPLHF.